This T cell receptor (beta chain) was documented in a study of T cells in Graves' hyperthyroidism and ophthalmopathy (dated by TCRdb to the late 2010s). Regarding the study in general: Peripheral blood was collected at initial diagnosis, before any treatment. The study also compared thyroid tissue and blood T-cell repertoires from roughly six Graves' hyperthyroidism patients. Prospective prediction of ophthalmopathy was tested in an independent validation cohort consisting of about 19 hyperthyroidism patients and approximately 16 patients who later progressed to ophthalmopathy. TCR V-J signatures able to tell the groups apart were searched for in a discovery cohort of approximately 95 patients, of whom about 40 had Graves' ophthalmopathy and around 58 had stable Graves' hyperthyroidism. The 100 or so discovery patients were randomly split 7:3 into training and test sets. After blood sampling, hyperthyroidism patients were treated with methimazole at a starting dose of 30 mg daily, and ophthalmopathy patients were treated with high-dose intravenous methylprednisolone. The paper reports TCR Vbeta CDR3 sequencing of some 140 peripheral blood samples: 43 ophthalmopathy, fewer than 85 hyperthyroidism and approximately 17 progressor patients.

Ophthalmopathy patients had moderately to severely active disease, with a Clinical Activity Score of 3 or more, a NOSPECS grade of 4 or more, and a disease duration of less than 3 months. The study excluded patients with uncontrolled infections, other autoimmune diseases, pregnancy or lactation. Diagnoses were based on clinical symptoms, serum thyroxine and TRAb, thyroid ultrasound and orbital computed tomography. PBMCs were isolated from 8 to 10 ml of fresh peripheral blood by Ficoll-Paque density gradient centrifugation. Total RNA was extracted with Trizol reagent, and quality was checked on an Agilent 2100 Bioanalyzer. Beyond this particular receptor, the publication reports: In validation, the model predicted progression to ophthalmopathy with roughly 66% sensitivity and less than 80% specificity, a median of 6.5 months before onset. A model built on a 13 V-J signature distinguished ophthalmopathy from stable hyperthyroidism, reaching around 87% sensitivity and 81.08% specificity in cross-validation and 80%/75% in testing. Most expanded thyroid clonotypes (frequency above 0.001) were also found in blood, which suggests that blood repertoires may mirror thyroid immune responses. Sample size was not statistically predetermined, and blinding of investigators to group allocation was not performed.

Concerning this clonotype: The target of this receptor is not known. No base quality information exists; no much larger clone differs at one position.

The germline V gene yields ENHRY for CDR1 and SYGVKD for CDR2. From its cysteine to its phenylalanine, the CDR3 spans 17 amino acids. This entry keeps only the CDR3 DNA: 51 bases, framed from base 1. V is pruned by 7 bases and J by 10 bases, leaving 18 bases of the junction without a gene match. The TCR beta CDR3 regions were amplified from the RNA transcripts. The first round of RT-PCR for the TCR CDR3 was performed with the HTBI primer set and the Qiagen OneStep RT-PCR kit. Libraries were constructed in a second round of multiplex PCR, after which size selection and purification were performed. Libraries were sequenced paired-end with 100 bp reads on an Illumina HiSeq2000. In the original analysis: SOAPnuke was used to process the raw data, throwing out any read that contained adapters or uncalled bases, had a mean Phred below 15, or lacked an exact constant-primer or identifier match. COPE v1.2.5 was used to merge the high-quality paired reads, and each unique nucleotide sequence was defined as a clonotype. Clonotypes were aligned to IMGT TRBV, TRBD and TRBJ reference segments using MiTCR v1.1. Only V-J combinations with frequency above 0.0001, covering 99.2% of repertoires, were analysed. The TCS score was defined as F50 (clonal expansion) divided by E x V (chaos), with BLOSUM62-based TCRdist calculated between CDR3 peptides within each V-J. Welch's t-statistics and random forest reduced roughly 500 V-J features to 10 to 15, which were used in a naive Bayes classifier (R e1071). TCRdb reran the public reads through fastp at Q25 and MiXCR, keeping productive beta chains. Each CDR3 protein appears once, grouped with its most common genes and DNA. Here the V and J calls rest on TCRdb's processing, not on the authors' analysis. For this sample the table gives 360,000 or so distinct CDR3 sequences, of which roughly 15% were detected only once. Jointly, the top ten make up roughly a fifth of the sample.

The sample was blood. This chain joins TRBV10-3 to TRBJ2-1, with 11 junctional bases fitting TRBD2. This receptor was obtained from a woman aged 55-69 years with Graves' ophthalmopathy. The CDR3 corresponds to CAITEKITSGGGAEQFF. The DNA sequence follows: TGTGCCATCACCGAGAAAATCACTAGCGGGGGCGGGGCGGAGCAGTTCTTC.